This TCR beta chain originates from a study of T-cell reconstitution after alpha-beta-depleted transplantation in children. As it was prepared, the TCRbeta library received unique molecular identifiers. TCRdb reprocessed the PCR reads with MiXCR, giving one entry per CDR3 protein. In the table there are some 840,000 distinct CDR3 sequences, 16% of which are singletons. Study results and limitations: T-cell counts and diversity were attributed mostly to newly produced T cells one year after transplant. The origin of alpha-beta T cells about two months after transplant was reportedly several hundred expanded graft clones. There were some patients whose high TCRbeta diversity at day 60 came from surviving recipient T cells and thymic progenitors.

This clonotype was seen only a few times. The antigen is undetermined. The CDR3 runs 14 residues. Between the trimmed V and J ends, which lost 4 bases and 4 bases, there was a span of 15 bases. Germline values: CDR1 SGDLS, CDR2 YYNGEE. The V and J genes are TRBV9 and TRBJ2-7; D possibly corresponds to TRBD1 (5 bases). This clonotype originated in a male patient younger than 18 who had a stem cell transplant for acute lymphoblastic leukemia, so the T cells may come from the graft donor. The input for sequencing was PBMCs, mostly from graft donor cells, taken 360 days after TCRalphabeta/CD19-depleted stem cell transplant. Here the CDR3 DNA reads TGTGCCAGCAGCCCTCGGACAACCATTTACGAGCAGTACTTC. Translated, it gives CASSPRTTIYEQYF.